This T cell receptor beta chain was obtained from a study of T cell responses to AZD1222 COVID-19 vaccine. Only in-frame clones appear in the TCRdb table, and some are missing; sequencing was by immunoSEQ multiplex PCR. The repertoire holds roughly 42,000 clones, with about 90% as singletons. The germline gives CDR1 MDHEN, CDR2 SYDVKM. The CDR3 is 16 residues long. The V gene end was trimmed by 5 bases and the J gene end by 10 bases; junction bases not matched to a gene: 12. The source is an adult who received the MenACWY meningococcal vaccine as a control. J is TRBJ2-1 and V is TRBV28; TRBD2 agrees at 12 bases. The specimen comprised peripheral blood, sampled 28 days after the second dose of the MenACWY control vaccine. The CDR3 protein is CASSPQTSGSRREQFF. For the CDR3, the DNA is TGTGCCAGCAGTCCCCAGACTAGCGGGAGTCGTCGGGAGCAGTTCTTC.